This is a list of T cell receptor beta chains from one sample in a study of Ad26.COV2.S vaccination and SARS-CoV-2 variants. Profiled with immunoSEQ multiplex PCR; TCRdb holds only in-frame clones, not every one. The table includes more than 120,000 clones, about nine tenths detected once. The sample here was peripheral blood, taken after recovery from COVID-19. The receptors derive from a human donor who had recovered from COVID-19. Both conserved end residues are trimmed from each CDR3.

CDR3aa	v_gene
ASSYFPENTGELF	TRBV6-5
ASAPLMDTEAF	TRBV12-5
ASSAVGGEKLF	TRBV18
SAPIGHEHGYT	TRBV29-1
ASSIWEMNTEAF	TRBV19
ASTPRDLGETQY	TRBV6-2/TRBV6-3
ASSFRDRENIQY	TRBV11-2
ASSYSFSGGAYEQY	TRBV6-5
ASSLAVDTF	TRBV5-8
ASSIEGRGAAF	TRBV19
ASSVAAQDETYEQY	TRBV2
ASSLRDRNEKLF	TRBV7-2
ASSSPGPRKLF	TRBV6-5
ASSLPSGNTGELF	TRBV6-2/TRBV6-3
ARTPYYGYT	TRBV11-3
ASHDSGVYNEQF	TRBV7-9
ASSKGTGDTDTQY	TRBV6-5
ASSFSGGSSGELF	TRBV5-1
ASSLTGTGYNEQF	TRBV6-5
ASSPGLAGEQY	TRBV12-3/TRBV12-4
ASSPLGTGNNEQF	TRBV18
ASSLFGSSYNEQF	TRBV27
ASSYDRGGQPQH	TRBV7-2
ASSTGHRTEAF	TRBV12-3/TRBV12-4
ASTPSMGGYGYT	TRBV6-5
ATSHGGNYGYT	TRBV15
ASSQITGELF	TRBV3-1/TRBV3-2
ASSSWTGSNTGELF	TRBV5-5
ANPGTGATEAF	TRBV9
ASSPGVRETQY	TRBV18
ASSLAGAPYNEQF	TRBV7-2
ASISGTGTTGELF	TRBV19
ASRGWDKGSQETQY	TRBV7-9
ASILGAGTGELF	TRBV19
ASSVGGRNYEQY	TRBV5-5
AISGEGTGELF	TRBV10-3
ASRKTGQGEAF	TRBV7-9
ASSSRGQPQH	TRBV6-5
ASSSPTEGANYGYT	TRBV28
ASRLPGTGFQPQH	TRBV28
AGVSRSETQY	TRBV7-9
SASQDRGGYGYT	TRBV20-1
ASSGERGGSYEQY	TRBV18